These T cell receptor beta chains were read from a single sample in a study of CXCR3-negative and CXCR3-positive naive CD8 T cells. TCRdb re-called the 5' RACE reads; every CDR3 protein appears as one record, without DNA. The data show fewer than 60,000 distinct CDR3 sequences, and the top ten clones hold under 25%. Sequencing was performed on memory CD8+ T cells from blood. The receptor set was obtained from a human donor in good health. Some clones in this sample may be carry-over from other donors' samples. Each CDR3 is given with its conserved first and last residue.

j_gene | v_gene | len | CDR3aa
TRBJ2-3 | TRBV7-6 | 16 | CASSLAPGTITDTQYF
TRBJ2-7 | TRBV25-1 | 13 | CASSVGISGEQYF
TRBJ2-7 | TRBV7-2 | 14 | CASSRATGAYEQYF
TRBJ1-5 | TRBV7-9 | 15 | CASGVVGDSNQPQHF
TRBJ2-2 | TRBV7-9 | 12 | CASTARGGELFF
TRBJ2-5 | TRBV28 | 14 | CASSLTSGQETQYF
TRBJ1-2 | TRBV20-1 | 13 | CSARDRANYGYTF
TRBJ2-7 | TRBV6-5 | 15 | CASKWKGRLSYEQYF
TRBJ2-7 | TRBV4-3 | 15 | CASSQDSDISYEQYF
TRBJ2-3 | TRBV7-9 | 15 | CASSSLTDFTDTQYF
TRBJ2-3 | TRBV6-2/TRBV6-3 | 17 | CASSSIRGGGAEDTQYF
TRBJ2-7 | TRBV15 | 13 | CATLGTPGAEQYF
TRBJ2-5 | TRBV7-7 | 15 | CASSRTSGTQETQYF
TRBJ2-5 | TRBV20-1 | 18 | CSATGQGAIMGVQETQYF
TRBJ2-5 | TRBV9 | 19 | CASSVANPAGGPTQETQYF
TRBJ1-2 | TRBV20-1 | 14 | CSAGEGGSPYGYTF
TRBJ2-5 | TRBV11-3 | 15 | CASSSGQVSQETQYF
TRBJ1-2 | TRBV27 | 15 | CASSGRETGGNGYTF
TRBJ2-2 | TRBV7-2 | 15 | CASSLRGVVTGELFF
TRBJ1-1 | TRBV10-1 | 16 | CASSESTRGLSTEAFF
TRBJ2-7 | TRBV29-1 | 12 | CSVVEGDYEQYF
TRBJ2-1 | TRBV4-3 | 15 | CASSQGGASYNEQFF
TRBJ2-7 | TRBV4-3 | 17 | CASSQDLTGLSSYEQYF
TRBJ1-2 | TRBV7-6 | 14 | CASSLDRTLYGYTF
TRBJ2-7 | TRBV6-2/TRBV6-3 | 15 | CASSYGFGGPYEQYF
TRBJ2-7 | TRBV20-1 | 13 | CSARTSGTYEQYF
TRBJ2-3 | TRBV11-2 | 18 | CASSLWSSGGLDTDTQYF
TRBJ2-7 | TRBV29-1 | 14 | CSVRDSRSSYEQYF
TRBJ1-2 | TRBV21-1 | 15 | CASSSRDAASLGYTF
TRBJ2-7 | TRBV20-1 | 15 | CSARDLLAASYEQYF
TRBJ2-5 | TRBV5-1 | 15 | CASSLEIGQRETQYF
TRBJ2-7 | TRBV29-1 | 12 | CSVEQAGYEQYF
TRBJ2-7 | TRBV7-2 | 16 | CASSFGWGLVRYEQYF
TRBJ1-5 | TRBV6-5 | 14 | CASSQQGVNQPQHF
TRBJ2-1 | TRBV5-1 | 18 | CASSLGDELAGAYNEQFF
TRBJ1-1 | TRBV30 | 13 | CAGAKGENTEAFF
TRBJ2-5 | TRBV20-1 | 15 | CSASRVQWPKETQYF
TRBJ2-1 | TRBV4-1 | 14 | CASSQDPADNEQFF
TRBJ2-7 | TRBV29-1 | 12 | CSVGQATYEQYF
TRBJ1-1 | TRBV20-1 | 13 | CSASAGWNTEAFF
TRBJ2-5 | TRBV7-9 | 17 | CASSSTWASGSQETQYF
TRBJ2-5 | TRBV11-2 | 14 | CASSLGGGLTSQYF
TRBJ2-7 | TRBV27 | 15 | CASSFRRETYYEQYF
TRBJ2-1 | TRBV21-1 | 15 | CASSKQGPTYNEQFF